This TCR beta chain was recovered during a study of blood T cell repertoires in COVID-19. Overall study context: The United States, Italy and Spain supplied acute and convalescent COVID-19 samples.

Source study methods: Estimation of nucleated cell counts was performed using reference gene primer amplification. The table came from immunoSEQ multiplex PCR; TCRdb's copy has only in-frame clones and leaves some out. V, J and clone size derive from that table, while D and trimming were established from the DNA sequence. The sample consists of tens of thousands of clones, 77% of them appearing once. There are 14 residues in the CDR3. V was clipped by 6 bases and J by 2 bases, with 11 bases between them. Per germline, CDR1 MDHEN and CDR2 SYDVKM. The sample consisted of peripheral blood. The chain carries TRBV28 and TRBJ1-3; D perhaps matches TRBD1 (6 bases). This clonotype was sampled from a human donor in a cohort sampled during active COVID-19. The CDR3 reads CASSRGDAGNTIYF. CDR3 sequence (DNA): TGTGCCAGCAGCAGGGGTGACGCTGGAAACACCATATATTTT.